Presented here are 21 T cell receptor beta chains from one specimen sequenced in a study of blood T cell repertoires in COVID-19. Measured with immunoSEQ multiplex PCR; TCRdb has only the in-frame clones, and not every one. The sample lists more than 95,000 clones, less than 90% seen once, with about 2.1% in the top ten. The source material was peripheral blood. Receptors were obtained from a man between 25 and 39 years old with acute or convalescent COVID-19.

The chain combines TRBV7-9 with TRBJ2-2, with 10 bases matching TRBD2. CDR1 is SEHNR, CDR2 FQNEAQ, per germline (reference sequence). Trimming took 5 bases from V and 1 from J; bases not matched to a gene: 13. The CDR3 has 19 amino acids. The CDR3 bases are TGTGCCAGCAGCCACCCGGTGGGGCTAGCGGGGGAGAACACCGGGGAGCTGTTTTTT. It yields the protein CASSHPVGLAGENTGELFF.

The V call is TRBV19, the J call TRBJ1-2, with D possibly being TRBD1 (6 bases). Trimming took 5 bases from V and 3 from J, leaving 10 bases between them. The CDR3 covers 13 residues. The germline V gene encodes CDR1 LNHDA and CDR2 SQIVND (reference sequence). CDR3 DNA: TGTGCCAGTAGTTGGGACACTTACTATGGCTACACCTTC. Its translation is CASSWDTYYGYTF.

CDR3 in DNA: TGTGCCAGCAGGGAGGGCGGGGAGAACACTGAAGCTTTCTTT. This sequence encodes CASREGGENTEAFF. The chain carries TRBV27 and TRBJ1-1; D not certain. Germline V gene data show CDR1 as MNHEY and CDR2 as SMNVEV (reference sequence). This CDR3 is 14 amino acids long. The germline V and J ends were trimmed by 6 bases and 1 base, with 12 bases remaining between them.

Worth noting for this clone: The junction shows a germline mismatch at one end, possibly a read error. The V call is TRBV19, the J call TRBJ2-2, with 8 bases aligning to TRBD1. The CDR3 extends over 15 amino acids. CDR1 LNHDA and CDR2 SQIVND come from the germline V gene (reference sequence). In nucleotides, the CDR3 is TGTGCCAGTAGTGTAGACAGGGGTCGGTCCGGGGAGCTGTTTTTT. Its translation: CASSVDRGRSGELFF.

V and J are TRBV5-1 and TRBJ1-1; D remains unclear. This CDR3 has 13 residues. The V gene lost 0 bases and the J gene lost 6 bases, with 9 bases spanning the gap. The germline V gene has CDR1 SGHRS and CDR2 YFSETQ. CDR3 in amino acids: CASSLAGSAEAFF. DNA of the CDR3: TGCGCCAGCAGCTTGGCGGGGAGCGCTGAAGCTTTCTTT.

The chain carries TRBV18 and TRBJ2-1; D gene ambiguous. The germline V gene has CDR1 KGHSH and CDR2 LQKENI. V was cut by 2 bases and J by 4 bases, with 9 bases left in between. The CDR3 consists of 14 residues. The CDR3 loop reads CASSPSPLYNEQFF. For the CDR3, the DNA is TGTGCCAGCTCACCATCGCCCCTATACAATGAGCAGTTCTTC.

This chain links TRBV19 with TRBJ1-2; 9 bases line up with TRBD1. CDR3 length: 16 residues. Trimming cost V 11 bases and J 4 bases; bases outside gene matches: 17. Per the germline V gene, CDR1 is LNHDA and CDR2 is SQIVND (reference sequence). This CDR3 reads CASTSSTGGISYGYTF. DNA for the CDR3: TGTGCCTCGACAAGCTCCACAGGGGGCATTAGCTATGGCTACACCTTC.

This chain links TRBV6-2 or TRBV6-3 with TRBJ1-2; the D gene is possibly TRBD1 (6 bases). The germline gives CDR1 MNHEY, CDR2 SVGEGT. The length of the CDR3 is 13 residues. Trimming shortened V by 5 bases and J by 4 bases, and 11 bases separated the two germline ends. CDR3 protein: CASSRQVLYGYTF. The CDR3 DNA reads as TGTGCCAGCAGTCGACAGGTCCTCTATGGCTACACCTTC.

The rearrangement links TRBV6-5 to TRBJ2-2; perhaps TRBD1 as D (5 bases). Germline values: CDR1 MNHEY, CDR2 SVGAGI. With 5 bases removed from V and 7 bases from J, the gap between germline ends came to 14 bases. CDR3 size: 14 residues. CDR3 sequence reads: CASSRVRGGGELFF. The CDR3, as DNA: TGTGCCAGCAGTCGCGTTAGGGGCGGCGGGGAGCTGTTTTTT.

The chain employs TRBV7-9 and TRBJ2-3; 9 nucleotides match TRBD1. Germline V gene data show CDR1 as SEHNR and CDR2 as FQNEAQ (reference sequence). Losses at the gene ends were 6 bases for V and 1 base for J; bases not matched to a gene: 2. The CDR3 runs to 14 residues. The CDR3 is CASSTGGRTDTQYF. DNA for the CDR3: TGTGCCAGCAGTACAGGGGGCCGCACAGATACGCAGTATTTT.

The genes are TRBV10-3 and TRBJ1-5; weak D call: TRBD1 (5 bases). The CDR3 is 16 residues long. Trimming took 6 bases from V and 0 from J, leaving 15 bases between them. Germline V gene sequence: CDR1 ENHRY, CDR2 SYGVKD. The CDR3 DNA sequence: TGTGCCATCAGCAAAGCCAGGGTAATTAGCAATCAGCCCCAGCATTTT. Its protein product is CAISKARVISNQPQHF.

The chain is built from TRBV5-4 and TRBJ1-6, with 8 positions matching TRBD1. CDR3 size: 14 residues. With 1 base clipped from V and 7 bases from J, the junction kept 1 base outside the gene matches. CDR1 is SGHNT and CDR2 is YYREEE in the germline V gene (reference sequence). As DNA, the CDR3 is TGTGCCAGCAGCTTGACAGGGGGAAATTCACCCCTCCACTTT. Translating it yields CASSLTGGNSPLHF.

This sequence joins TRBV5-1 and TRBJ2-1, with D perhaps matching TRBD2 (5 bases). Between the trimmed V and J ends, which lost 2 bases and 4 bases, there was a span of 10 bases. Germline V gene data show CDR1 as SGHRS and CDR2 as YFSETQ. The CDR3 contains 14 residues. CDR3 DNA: TGCGCCAGCAGCTTAGGCCTAGCTTACAATGAGCAGTTCTTC. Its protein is CASSLGLAYNEQFF.

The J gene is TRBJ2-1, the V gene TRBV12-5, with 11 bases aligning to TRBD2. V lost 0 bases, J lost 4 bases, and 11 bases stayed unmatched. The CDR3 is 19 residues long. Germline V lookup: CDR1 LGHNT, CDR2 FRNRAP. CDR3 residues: CASGLVLGSGGARYNEQFF. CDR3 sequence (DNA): TGTGCTAGTGGTTTGGTACTAGGTAGCGGGGGGGCCCGATACAATGAGCAGTTCTTC.

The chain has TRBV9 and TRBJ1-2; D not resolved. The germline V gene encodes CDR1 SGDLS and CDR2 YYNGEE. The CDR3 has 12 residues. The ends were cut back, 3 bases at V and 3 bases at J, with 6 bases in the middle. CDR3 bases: TGTGCCAGCAGCGGTGAGGACTATGGCTACACCTTC. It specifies CASSGEDYGYTF.

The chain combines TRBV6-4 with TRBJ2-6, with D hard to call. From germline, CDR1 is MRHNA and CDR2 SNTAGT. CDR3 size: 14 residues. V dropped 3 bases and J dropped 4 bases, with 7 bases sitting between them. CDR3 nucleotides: TGTGCCAGCAGTGAGGCAGTCGGGGCCAACGTCCTGACTTTC. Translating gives CASSEAVGANVLTF.

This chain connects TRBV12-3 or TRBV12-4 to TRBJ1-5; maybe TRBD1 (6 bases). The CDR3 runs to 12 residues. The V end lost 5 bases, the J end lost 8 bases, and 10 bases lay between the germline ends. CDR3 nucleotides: TGTGCCAGCAGTCAACAGGGCAAGCCCCAGCATTTT. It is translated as CASSQQGKPQHF.

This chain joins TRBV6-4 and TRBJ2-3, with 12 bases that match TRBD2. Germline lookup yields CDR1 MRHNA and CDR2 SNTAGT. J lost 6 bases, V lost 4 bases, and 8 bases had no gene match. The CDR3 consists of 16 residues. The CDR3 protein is CASSASSGGAADTQYF. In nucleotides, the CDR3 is TGTGCCAGCAGTGCCTCTAGCGGGGGGGCTGCCGATACGCAGTATTTT.

DNA for the CDR3: TGTGCCAGCAGCCCGGGAGGGTACTCTGGGGCCAACGTCCTGACTTTC. Amino acids: CASSPGGYSGANVLTF. The gene calls are TRBV5-5 and TRBJ2-6, with 8 bases identical to TRBD2. V shed 4 bases, J shed 0 bases, and the junction held 3 bases outside the gene matches. The CDR3 is 16 amino acids. The germline V gene encodes CDR1 SGHKS and CDR2 YYEKEE (reference sequence).

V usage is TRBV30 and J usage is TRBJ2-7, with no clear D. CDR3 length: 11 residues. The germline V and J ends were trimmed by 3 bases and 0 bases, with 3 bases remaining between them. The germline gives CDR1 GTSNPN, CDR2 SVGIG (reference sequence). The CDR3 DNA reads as TGTGCCTGGAGCGGCTCCTACGAGCAGTACTTC. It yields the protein CAWSGSYEQYF.

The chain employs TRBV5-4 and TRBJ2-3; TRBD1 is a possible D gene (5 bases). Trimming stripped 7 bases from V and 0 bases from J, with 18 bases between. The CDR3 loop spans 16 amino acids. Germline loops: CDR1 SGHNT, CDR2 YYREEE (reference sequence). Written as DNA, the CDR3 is TGTGCCAGCGGCAACCAGGGTGTAGGTAGCACAGATACGCAGTATTTT. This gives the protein CASGNQGVGSTDTQYF. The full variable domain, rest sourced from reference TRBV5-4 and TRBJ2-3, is ETGVTQSPTHLIKTRGQQVTLRCSSQSGHNTVSWYQQALGQGPQFIFQYYREEENGRGNFPPRFSGLQFPNYSSELNVNALELDDSALYLCASGNQGVGSTDTQYFGPGTRLTVL.